The T cell receptor (beta chain) described here comes from a study of T-cell reconstitution after alpha-beta-depleted transplantation in children. Whole-study results and caveats: Reportedly, only several hundred clones from non-depleted graft cells drove alpha-beta T-cell counts at about two months.

Unique molecular identifiers were used to barcode this TCRbeta library. One entry per CDR3 protein results from TCRdb running MiXCR on the PCR reads. The sample contains about 200,000 distinct CDR3 sequences, under 8.5% of which appear only once. There are 17 residues in the CDR3. V gave up 6 bases and J gave up 4 bases; unmatched junction bases: 16. The germline V gene has CDR1 MGHRA and CDR2 YSYEKL. About this clonotype: The antigen is undetermined.

The source is a male patient aged 2-15 years who had a stem cell transplant for acute myeloid leukemia, so the T cells may come from the graft donor. This specimen consisted of PBMCs, mostly from graft donor cells, obtained 360 days after TCRalphabeta/CD19-depleted stem cell transplant. The chain uses TRBV4-1 and TRBJ1-1, with TRBD1 matching 8 bases. This CDR3 is CASRMSPSQGALTEAFF. CDR3 nucleotides: TGCGCCAGCAGGATGTCTCCTTCTCAGGGGGCTCTCACTGAAGCTTTCTTT.